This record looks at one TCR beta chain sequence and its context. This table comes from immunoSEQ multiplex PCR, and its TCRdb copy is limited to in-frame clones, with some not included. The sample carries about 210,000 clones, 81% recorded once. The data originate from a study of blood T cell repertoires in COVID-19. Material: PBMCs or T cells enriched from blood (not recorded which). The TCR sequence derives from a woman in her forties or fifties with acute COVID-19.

The CDR3 sequence is CAIRSTGEEQYF. In nucleotides, the CDR3 is TGTGCCATCAGATCCACAGGGGAGGAGCAGTACTTC. This rearrangement joins TRBV10-3 to TRBJ2-7, with TRBD1 matching over 7 bases. V trimming: 6 bases; J trimming: 7 bases; junction bases outside the gene matches: 6. The CDR3 sequence is 12 residues long. Germline CDR1 and CDR2: ENHRY and SYGVKD.